The 15 T cell receptor beta chains presented below share a single source sample, sequenced in a study of radiotherapy plus CTLA-4 blockade in lung cancer. The protocol was immunoSEQ multiplex PCR, while the TCRdb copy is restricted to in-frame clones and leaves out a portion. Of approximately 82,000 clones listed, over 80% were seen once; the top ten hold less than 15%. Sample: peripheral blood, taken from a patient treated with radiotherapy plus ipilimumab. These receptors came from a human donor with non-small cell lung cancer that progressed on radiotherapy plus ipilimumab.

This chain connects TRBV6-5 to TRBJ1-1; the match to TRBD1 covers 7 bases. The CDR3 length is 13 residues. J was trimmed by 8 bases and V by 4 bases; bases with no gene match: 7. Looked up from germline, CDR1 is MNHEY and CDR2 is SVGAGI. CDR3 DNA sequence: TGTGCCAGCAGTTCTGGGACAGTGTCCGAAGCTTTCTTT. Amino acid sequence: CASSSGTVSEAFF.

The gene calls are TRBV4-1 and TRBJ1-2, with 8 bases matching TRBD1. There are 15 residues in the CDR3. From germline, CDR1 is MGHRA and CDR2 YSYEKL. The V and J ends lost 3 bases and 7 bases, in that order; junction bases with no gene match: 10. The CDR3 region is CASSQSPGQVAGYTF. In DNA form, the CDR3 reads TGCGCCAGCAGCCAGTCACCGGGACAGGTAGCTGGCTACACCTTC.

The chain carries TRBV7-9 and TRBJ2-7; 9 bases align to TRBD1. Looked up from germline, CDR1 is SEHNR and CDR2 is FQNEAQ (reference sequence). The CDR3 extends over 16 amino acids. Losses at the gene ends were 6 bases for V and 0 bases for J; bases not matched to a gene: 9. The chain's CDR3 is CASSLSSGQGSYEQYF. The CDR3 coding sequence is TGTGCCAGCAGTTTATCTTCGGGACAGGGCTCCTACGAGCAGTACTTC. The full variable domain, with the rest looked up from reference TRBV7-9 and TRBJ2-7, is DTGVSQNPRHKITKRGQNVTFRCDPISEHNRLYWYRQTLGQGPEFLTYFQNEAQLEKSRLLSDRFSAERPKGSFSTLEIQRTEQGDSAMYLCASSLSSGQGSYEQYFGPGTRLTVT.

The chain has TRBV9 and TRBJ2-7; 9 bases agree with TRBD2. Germline CDR1 SGDLS, CDR2 YYNGEE. The length of the CDR3 is 15 residues. J lost 6 bases, V lost 0 bases, and 7 bases had no gene match. CDR3 loop: CASSVVDQREAEQYF. DNA of the CDR3: TGTGCCAGCAGCGTAGTGGACCAGCGGGAGGCCGAGCAGTACTTC.

The rearrangement links TRBV6-5 to TRBJ2-7, with D possibly matching TRBD2 (7 bases). Trimming pared 4 bases from V and 9 bases from J, leaving 16 bases between. Per the germline V gene, CDR1 is MNHEY and CDR2 is SVGAGI. This CDR3 is 13 amino acids long. The CDR3 DNA sequence: TGTGCCAGCAGTTCCCCAGGAGGGGGGGGGCAGTACTTC. Its translation is CASSSPGGGGQYF.

The chain is built from TRBV7-9 and TRBJ2-3; 8 nucleotides line up with TRBD2. The CDR3 extends over 15 amino acids. The V segment lost 5 bases and the J segment 4 bases; nucleotides outside the gene matches: 8. Germline V gene lookup returns CDR1 SEHNR and CDR2 FQNEAQ (reference sequence). The CDR3 DNA sequence: TGTGCCAGCAGCCCAAAGCGGGAGATCGCAGATACGCAGTATTTT. This sequence encodes CASSPKREIADTQYF.

The chain joins TRBV15 to TRBJ2-1, with 13 positions matching TRBD2. V gave up 0 bases and J gave up 11 bases; unmatched junction bases: 10. The CDR3 is 17 amino acids. From germline, CDR1 is LNHNV and CDR2 YYDKDF (reference sequence). CDR3 bases: TGTGCCACCAGCAGAGATCTAGGGACTAGCGGGGAGGGAAAGCAGTTCTTC. Translation: CATSRDLGTSGEGKQFF.

This chain links TRBV4-1 with TRBJ1-4, with D perhaps matching TRBD1 (5 bases). This CDR3 comprises 17 residues. V was clipped by 1 base and J by 0 bases, with 12 bases between them. The V gene's germline CDR1 is MGHRA and CDR2 YSYEKL. Written as DNA, the CDR3 is TGCGCCAGCAGCCAAGGCGGCAGGGTTGCAACTAATGAAAAACTGTTTTTT. It specifies CASSQGGRVATNEKLFF.

V gene TRBV11-3 combines with J gene TRBJ2-7, with 7 bases lining up with TRBD2. Trimming removed 5 bases from V and 2 bases from J; junction bases left unmatched: 9. Germline V gene sequence: CDR1 SGHNT, CDR2 YENEEA. This CDR3 has 15 residues. CDR3 nucleotides: TGTGCCAGCAGCCCGAGGGGCGGGGGAGCCTACGAGCAGTACTTC. Amino acids: CASSPRGGGAYEQYF. Full variable domain (remainder filled in from reference TRBV11-3 and TRBJ2-7): EAGVVQSPRYKIIEKKQPVAFWCNPISGHNTLYWYLQNLGQGPELLIRYENEEAVDDSQLPKDRFSAERLKGVDSTLKIQPAELGDSAVYLCASSPRGGGAYEQYFGPGTRLTVT.

This clone was seen only a few times. The V gene is TRBV28, the J gene TRBJ1-3; unclear D gene. The CDR3 contains 14 residues. Per the germline V gene, CDR1 is MDHEN and CDR2 is SYDVKM. V dropped 1 base and J dropped 4 bases, with 8 bases sitting between them. In nucleotides, the CDR3 is TGTGCCAGCAGTTTATCCCCACCAGGAAACACCATATATTTT. Residues: CASSLSPPGNTIYF.

The J gene is TRBJ2-7, the V gene TRBV5-1; 8 bases match TRBD1. V gave up 3 bases and J gave up 3 bases; unmatched junction bases: 8. The CDR3 consists of 15 residues. Germline CDR1 and CDR2: SGHRS and YFSETQ. CDR3: CASSYQTGGYYEQYF. In DNA, the CDR3 is TGCGCCAGCAGCTACCAAACAGGGGGTTACTACGAGCAGTACTTC.

This chain uses TRBV5-6 with TRBJ2-4; possibly TRBD1 for D (6 bases). The CDR3 covers 16 residues. With 4 bases removed from V and 2 bases from J, the gap between germline ends came to 16 bases. The V gene's germline CDR1 is SGHDT and CDR2 YYEEEE. The CDR3 region has the DNA TGTGCCAGCAGCCCACCGGTCAGGGGTTCCAAAAACATTCAGTACTTC. Its protein is CASSPPVRGSKNIQYF.

The rearrangement links TRBV6-5 to TRBJ1-3; D might be TRBD1 (6 bases). This CDR3 contains 14 residues. Germline CDR1 and CDR2: MNHEY and SVGAGI. Deletions cut 0 bases from V and 4 bases from J, with 7 bases between. The CDR3 region is CASSYSGGGNTIYF. The DNA of the CDR3 is TGTGCCAGCAGTTACTCAGGGGGGGGAAACACCATATATTTT.

This chain uses TRBV9 with TRBJ2-6; D not certain. From germline, CDR1 is SGDLS and CDR2 YYNGEE. This CDR3 is built from 15 residues. The V gene lost 3 bases and the J gene lost 0 bases, with 7 bases spanning the gap. CDR3 in amino acids: CASSALGSGANVLTF. The CDR3 DNA reads as TGTGCCAGCAGCGCCCTTGGCTCTGGGGCCAACGTCCTGACTTTC.

The rearrangement joins TRBV5-4 to TRBJ1-1; 8 bases line up with TRBD1. V gave up 7 bases and J gave up 3 bases; unmatched junction bases: 14. Germline assignment: CDR1 SGHNT and CDR2 YYREEE (reference sequence). The CDR3 has 16 residues. The CDR3 DNA reads TGTGCCAGCCAGACAGGGGTATTGTTCCCGCACACTGAAGCTTTCTTT. This encodes CASQTGVLFPHTEAFF.